This TCR beta chain was sequenced for a study of CD8 T cells in ankylosing spondylitis. Whole-study results and caveats: Previous work reported some of these motif variants in the synovial fluid and blood of reactive arthritis. Clones tied to disease were said to be significantly enriched in matched ankylosing spondylitis synovial fluid. Made up of under ten highly homologous variants, a TCR beta motif appeared characteristic of ankylosing spondylitis blood.

TCRdb re-derived calls from the 5' RACE reads in MiXCR, one entry per CDR3 protein. This sample yields some 120,000 distinct CDR3 sequences, of which 7% are seen a single time; 10% to 15% belongs to the top ten. Trimming left V 0 bases short and J 5 bases short, with 5 bases between. Germline V gives CDR1 LGHDT, CDR2 YNNKEL (reference sequence). The CDR3 length is 12 residues. The table lists this clonotype with many counts. Its specificity is unknown. V usage is TRBV3-1 and J usage is TRBJ2-7, with D unresolved. Specimen: blood, either unsorted or a sorted T cell fraction (not recorded which). The origin of this receptor is a male donor with ankylosing spondylitis or in good health (not recorded which). CDR3 residues: CASSQDRHEQYF. In nucleotides, the CDR3 is TGTGCCAGCAGCCAAGATCGTCACGAGCAGTACTTC.